The TCR beta chain described here comes from a study of shared clonotypes between healthy human individuals. Study-level information: CD8 memory received one plate per donor, CD8 naive two, CD4 memory three and CD4 naive three.

Study outcomes and limitations: Donors were few, which limited the genetic and exposure-history diversity represented. Generally, estimated richness proved larger in naive subsets than it did in memory subsets. Naive CD4 clonotypes were shared across a handful of donors at around 5.4%.

Germline loops: CDR1 MNHEY, CDR2 SMNVEV (reference sequence). Trimming took 5 bases from V and 5 from J; bases not matched to a gene: 5. The CDR3 consists of 15 residues. Naive CD8 cells lacked CD45RO, underwent positive selection for CCR7 and left out terminally differentiated effector memory CD45RA+ cells. Here immunoSEQ multiplex PCR was the method, and the copy in TCRdb shows in-frame clones only, minus some. The sample shows about 2.1 million clones, 85% to 95% of them seen only once. As regards this clone: Its antigen is not identified. Other DNA sequences in this specimen translate into the identical CDR3.

The material sequenced was naive CD8+ T cells from PBMCs. This chain connects TRBV27 to TRBJ2-1; 11 bases map to TRBD2. This receptor was obtained from a young man in good health. Some clones in this sample may be carry-over from other donors' samples. The CDR3 DNA follows: TGTGCCAGCAGTCCCGGGACTAGCGGAAACAATGAGCAGTTCTTC. This codes for CASSPGTSGNNEQFF.